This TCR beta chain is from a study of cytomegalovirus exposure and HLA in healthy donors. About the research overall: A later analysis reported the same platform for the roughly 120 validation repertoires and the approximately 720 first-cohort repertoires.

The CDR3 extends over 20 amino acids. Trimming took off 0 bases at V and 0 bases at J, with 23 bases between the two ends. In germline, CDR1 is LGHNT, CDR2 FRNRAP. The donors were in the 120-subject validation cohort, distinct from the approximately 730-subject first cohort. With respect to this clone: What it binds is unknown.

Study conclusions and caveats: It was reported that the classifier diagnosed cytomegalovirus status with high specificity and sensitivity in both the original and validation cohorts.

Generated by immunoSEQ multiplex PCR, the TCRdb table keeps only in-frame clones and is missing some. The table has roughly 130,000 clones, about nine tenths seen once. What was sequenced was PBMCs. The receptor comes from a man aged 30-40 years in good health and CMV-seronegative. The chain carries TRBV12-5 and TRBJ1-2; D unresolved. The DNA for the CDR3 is TGTGCTAGTGGTTTGGTACTCGGGCGGACTCCGGCTTCAGCTAACTATGGCTACACCTTC. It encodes CASGLVLGRTPASANYGYTF.